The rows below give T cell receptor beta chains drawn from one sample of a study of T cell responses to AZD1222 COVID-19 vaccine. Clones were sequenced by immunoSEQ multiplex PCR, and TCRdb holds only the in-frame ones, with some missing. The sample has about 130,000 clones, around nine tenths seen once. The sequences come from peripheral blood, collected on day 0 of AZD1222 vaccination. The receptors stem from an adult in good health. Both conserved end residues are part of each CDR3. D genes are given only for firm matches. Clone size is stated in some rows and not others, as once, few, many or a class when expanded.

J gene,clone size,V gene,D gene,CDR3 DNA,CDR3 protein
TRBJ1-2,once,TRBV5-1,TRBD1,TGCGCCAGCAGCTCGTCCGGGACAGGGGTTGGGGGTTTTAATGGCTACACCTTC,CASSSSGTGVGGFNGYTF
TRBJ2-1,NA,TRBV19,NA,TGTGCCAGTAGGTTGGGCCCCCAGGTCTACAATGAGCAGTTCTTC,CASRLGPQVYNEQFF
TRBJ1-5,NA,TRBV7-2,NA,TGTGCCAGCAGCTTTCGCGGCAGAGCTAGCAAGGAGCCCCAGCATTTT,CASSFRGRASKEPQHF
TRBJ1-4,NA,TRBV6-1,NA,TGTGCCAGCAGTGAAGGGATCGACATGTCGGAAAAACTGTTTTTT,CASSEGIDMSEKLFF
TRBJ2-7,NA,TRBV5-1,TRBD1,TGCGCCAGCAGCTTGGGACAGGGTTATTACGAGCAGTACTTC,CASSLGQGYYEQYF
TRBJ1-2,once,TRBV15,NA,TGTGCCACCAGCAGAGATCTGGTGGAGGGTAGCACCTTC,CATSRDLVEGSTF
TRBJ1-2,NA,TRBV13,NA,TGTGCCAGCAGCTTACCGGGAGCCTGGATCGGTGGCTACACCTTC,CASSLPGAWIGGYTF
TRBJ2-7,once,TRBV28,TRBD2,TGTGCCAGCAGTCTCGGAGCGGGAGGCCCCTACGAGCAGTACTTC,CASSLGAGGPYEQYF
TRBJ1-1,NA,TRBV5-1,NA,TGCGCCAGCAGCTTACGAGGGGAGAACACTGAAGCTTTCTTT,CASSLRGENTEAFF
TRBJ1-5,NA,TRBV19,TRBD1,TGTGCCAGTAGGATACAGGGGAGAAGCAATCAGCCCCAGCATTTT,CASRIQGRSNQPQHF
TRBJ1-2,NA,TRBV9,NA,TGTGCCAGCAGCGTCGGGTATGGCTACACCTTC,CASSVGYGYTF
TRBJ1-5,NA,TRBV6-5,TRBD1,TGTGCCAGCGGCTCCGGGACAGGATTAAATCAGCCCCAGCATTTT,CASGSGTGLNQPQHF
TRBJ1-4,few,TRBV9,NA,TGTGCCAGCAGCCCAGGGCAGGTTAATGAAAAACTGTTTTTT,CASSPGQVNEKLFF